Listed here are 4 T cell receptor beta chains from one sample, sequenced in a study of cytomegalovirus exposure and HLA in healthy donors listed by TCRdb under 2017. Library construction relied on the immunoSEQ multiplex PCR assay. The multiplex PCR relied on a mix of 60 forward primers for TCR Vbeta segments and 13 reverse primers for TCR Jbeta segments. Drawn from immuneACCESS, this table holds only the in-frame rearrangements with V and J called that TCRdb kept. Clones are partly lost; checked studies trace under half to an unresolved V gene and leave the rest unexplained. This sample holds 90,000 to 100,000 clones; around 70% were observed only once. 2.7% of the sample is in the top ten clones. The sample taken for sequencing was PBMCs. The receptors come from a man aged 50 to 60 in good health and CMV-seronegative.

V gene TRBV5-4 combines with J gene TRBJ2-1, with D maybe TRBD2 (7 bases). The germline V gene encodes CDR1 SGHNT and CDR2 YYREEE (reference sequence). V dropped 3 bases and J dropped 0 bases, with 25 bases sitting between them. This CDR3 is 20 amino acids long. The CDR3 reads CASSSLGGAVFSSSYNEQFF. The CDR3, as DNA: TGTGCCAGCAGCTCCTTGGGGGGGGCGGTTTTCTCAAGCTCCTACAATGAGCAGTTCTTC.

The chain links TRBV19 to TRBJ1-1; 7 bases line up with TRBD1. Germline V gene lookup returns CDR1 LNHDA and CDR2 SQIVND (reference sequence). V gave up 4 bases and J gave up 8 bases; unmatched junction bases: 7. This CDR3 contains 13 residues. The CDR3 sequence is CASSRRDSGEAFF. CDR3 sequence (DNA): TGTGCCAGTAGTAGGAGGGACAGTGGAGAAGCTTTCTTT.

The V and J genes are TRBV5-6 and TRBJ2-5; D call uncertain. This CDR3 is 15 amino acids long. Trimming took 3 bases from V and 5 from J, leaving 17 bases between them. Per germline, CDR1 SGHDT and CDR2 YYEEEE. The CDR3 bases are TGTGCCAGCAGCTCCCCGAAGAGGAGTTGGGAGACCCAGTACTTC. This encodes CASSSPKRSWETQYF.

The chain carries TRBV18 and TRBJ2-7, with a tentative D call TRBD2 (6 bases). CDR3 size: 14 residues. CDR1 and CDR2 from the germline V gene are KGHSH and LQKENI. V was clipped by 2 bases and J by 7 bases, with 15 bases between them. CDR3: CASSPGQGAGEQYF. The CDR3 coding sequence is TGTGCCAGCTCACCAGGGCAGGGCGCGGGGGAGCAGTACTTC.